The table lists the clone carrying this TCR beta chain with a count of one. The data were taken from a study of shared clonotypes between healthy human individuals. Across the study: Sampling drew on donors who were a couple of women and a few men aged 18 to 49.

CDR1 and CDR2 (germline): SEHNR, FQNEAQ (reference sequence). This CDR3 is 17 amino acids long. V lost 2 bases and J lost 5; bases outside the gene matches: 14. Naive CD8 cells were CD45RO-negative, positively selected for CCR7, excluding terminally differentiated effector memory CD45RA+ cells. Across several immunoSEQ plates, the genomic DNA of each subset was split evenly. The assay was immunoSEQ multiplex PCR, and TCRdb's table has in-frame clones only and misses some. Here the sample spans millions of clones, approximately 94% being singletons. This chain joins TRBV7-9 and TRBJ1-1, with 7 bases matching TRBD1. The sample was naive CD8+ T cells sorted from blood. The TCR comes from a young man in good health. Here the CDR3 reads CASSLPRGIRTGTEAFF. Written as DNA, the CDR3 is TGTGCCAGCAGCTTACCCAGGGGGATCCGAACCGGTACTGAAGCTTTCTTT.